This T cell receptor beta chain was profiled in a study of T cell repertoires in cytomegalovirus infection (dated by TCRdb to between 2017 and 2020). At the level of the whole study: Donor HLA type was relevant to the analysis, as public TCR beta signatures indicated carriage of CMV infection together with the matching HLA type.

Sequences LNHNV (CDR1) and YYDKDF (CDR2) are obtained from the germline V gene (reference sequence). The CDR3, cysteine through phenylalanine, is 15 amino acids long. The CDR3 DNA has 45 bases and is translated from base 1. The junction shows trimming of 0 bases on V and 4 bases on J, plus 13 bases between the germline ends. Broad study findings and their caveats: The ex vivo response was dominated by HLA-C-restricted CMV-specific TCR beta clonotypes, and the single most frequent clonotype in two of eight donors was supplied by these HLA-C-restricted clonotypes. Cumulative frequency of public TCR beta family members discriminated carriers of CMV infection plus the relevant HLA type in this cohort and an independent 352-donor cohort.

In this sample, this clonotype turned up a few times. Its cognate antigen has yet to be identified. The record has no base qualities; no much larger clone is one base away. Sequencing was carried out with an Illumina HiSeq 1500. TCRdb cleaned the public reads at Q25 with fastp, built clones with MiXCR and kept in-frame beta chains. Every CDR3 protein is listed once, alongside the most common genes and DNA of its rows. Within this sample are around 630,000 distinct CDR3 sequences, with 20% to 25% of them counted one time only. Approximately 8.2% of the sample belongs to the ten largest clones. The clonotype was recovered from a human donor in good health (CMV status not recorded). Some clones in this sample may be carry-over from other donors' samples. Sequencing was done on a sample of CD8+ T cells from PBMCs. The sequence links TRBV15 to TRBJ2-7, with a tentative D gene TRBD2 over 6 matching bases. CDR3 sequence: CATSRETSPYYEQYF. The DNA reads as follows: TGTGCCACCAGCAGAGAAACTAGCCCCTATTACGAGCAGTACTTC.